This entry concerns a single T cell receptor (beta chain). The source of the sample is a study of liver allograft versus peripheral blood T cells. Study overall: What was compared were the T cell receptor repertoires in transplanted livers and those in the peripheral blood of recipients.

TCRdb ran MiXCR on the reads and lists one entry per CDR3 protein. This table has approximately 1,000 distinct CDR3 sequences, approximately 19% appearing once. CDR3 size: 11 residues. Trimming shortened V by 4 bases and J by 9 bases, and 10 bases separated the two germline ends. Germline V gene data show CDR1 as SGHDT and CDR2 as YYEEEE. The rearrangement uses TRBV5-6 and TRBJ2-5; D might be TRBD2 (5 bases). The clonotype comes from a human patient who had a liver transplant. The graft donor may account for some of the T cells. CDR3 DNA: TGTGCCAGCAGCACAGCGAGGGCCCAGTACTTC. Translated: CASSTARAQYF.